This T cell receptor (beta chain) is from a study of post-analysis software for immune sequencing data. Study-level background: The study covered relapsing-remitting, secondary progressive and progressive-relapsing courses of multiple sclerosis. Study results and caveats: Comparison with controls showed significantly lower normalized Chao1 diversity in multiple sclerosis patients.

About this clonotype itself: Its specificity is not known.

Included in the TCR beta cDNA libraries were unique molecular identifiers. MiXCR was run by TCRdb on the PCR reads, yielding one entry per CDR3 protein. This sample yields 350,000 to 500,000 distinct CDR3 sequences, of which roughly 38% are seen a single time; 6.5% to 8% belongs to the top ten. The origin of this receptor is a girl aged 2 to 10 with multiple sclerosis. The specimen was blood.

The CDR3 DNA reads TGTGCCAGCAGCGTAGACAGGGTGACAGATACGCAGTATTTT. It translates to CASSVDRVTDTQYF. The chain employs TRBV9 and TRBJ2-3; tentative D call: TRBD1 (6 bases). V lost 0 bases to trimming and J lost 3 bases, with 8 bases between them. Germline CDR1 reads SGDLS; CDR2 reads YYNGEE. This CDR3 comprises 14 residues.